One sample yielded the 5 T cell receptor beta chains listed below, sequenced in a study of blood T cells in healthy people across ages. The use of a sample-barcoded 5' primer and a J-beta primer mix characterized a second PCR of about 7 to 12 cycles. One entry per CDR3 protein results from TCRdb running MiXCR on the 5' RACE reads. The sample lists about 1.5 million distinct CDR3 sequences; about 42% were seen once. The sample consisted of blood. These receptors were obtained from a woman aged 18-35 years in good health.

There are a few counts of this clonotype. J is TRBJ2-1 and V is TRBV12-3 or TRBV12-4; 9 bases are shared with TRBD1. V was pared by 5 bases and J by 4 bases, with 21 bases of the junction left unmatched. This CDR3 is 20 amino acids long. In DNA, the CDR3 is TGTGCCAGCAGTCCCACCCGGGACAGGGTACGGCTAGCGGTTTACAATGAGCAGTTCTTC. Translating it yields CASSPTRDRVRLAVYNEQFF.

This chain's CDR3 is CASILNAGSTEAFF. In DNA, the CDR3 is TGTGCCAGCATTCTAAACGCGGGTAGCACTGAAGCTTTCTTT. The chain joins TRBV12-3 or TRBV12-4 to TRBJ1-1; D not resolved. The germline V and J ends were trimmed by 7 bases and 4 bases, with 16 bases remaining between them. The CDR3 is 14 amino acids.

This clonotype occurred a few times. The chain joins TRBV10-3 to TRBJ1-2; the D gene is possibly TRBD1 (5 bases). Germline V lookup: CDR1 ENHRY, CDR2 SYGVKD. This CDR3 has 18 amino acids. Trimming took off 3 bases at V and 0 bases at J, with 20 bases between the two ends. The CDR3 is CAISDPRQFGASNYGYTF. DNA for the CDR3: TGTGCCATCAGTGACCCGAGACAATTTGGGGCCTCTAACTATGGCTACACCTTC.

The chain is built from TRBV4-3 and TRBJ1-2; the D is unclear. The CDR3 has 14 residues. CDR1 LGHNA and CDR2 YSLEER come from the germline V gene. The V end lost 1 base, the J end lost 7 bases, and 13 bases lay between the germline ends. CDR3 nucleotide sequence: TGCGCCAGCAGCCAAGCCGGCAGTGTCTCTGGCTACACCTTC. Its translation: CASSQAGSVSGYTF.

This clonotype was detected a few times. This CDR3 is CSARSPGQGATDTQYF. CDR3 DNA: TGCAGTGCTAGGTCTCCCGGACAGGGGGCGACAGATACGCAGTATTTT. The chain links TRBV20-1 to TRBJ2-3; TRBD1 matches at 11 bases. The germline gives CDR1 DFQATT, CDR2 SNEGSKA (reference sequence). With V trimmed by 3 bases and J by 3 bases, 8 bases remained unmatched. The CDR3 is 16 amino acids.